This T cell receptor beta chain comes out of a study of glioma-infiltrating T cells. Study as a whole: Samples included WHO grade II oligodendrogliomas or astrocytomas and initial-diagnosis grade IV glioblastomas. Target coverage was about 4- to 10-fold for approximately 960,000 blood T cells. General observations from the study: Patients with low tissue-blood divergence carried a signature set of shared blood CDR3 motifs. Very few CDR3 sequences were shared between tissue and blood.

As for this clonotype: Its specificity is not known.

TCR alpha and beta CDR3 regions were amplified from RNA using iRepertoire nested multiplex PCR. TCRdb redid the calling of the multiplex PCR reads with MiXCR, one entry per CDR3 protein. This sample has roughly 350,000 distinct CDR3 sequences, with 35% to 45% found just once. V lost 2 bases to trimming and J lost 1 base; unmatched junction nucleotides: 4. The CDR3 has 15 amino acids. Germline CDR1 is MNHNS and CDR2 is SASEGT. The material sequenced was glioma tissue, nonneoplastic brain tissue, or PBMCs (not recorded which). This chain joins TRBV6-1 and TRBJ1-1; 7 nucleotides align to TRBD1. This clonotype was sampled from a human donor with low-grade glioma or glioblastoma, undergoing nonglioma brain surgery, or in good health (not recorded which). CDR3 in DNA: TGTGCCAGCAGTGAACCCGGGACAGAGAACACTGAAGCTTTCTTT. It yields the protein CASSEPGTENTEAFF.